This T cell receptor beta chain is drawn from a study of T cell changes during pregnancy in multiple sclerosis. CDR3 length: 20 residues. CDR1 is SGHRS and CDR2 is YFSETQ in the germline V gene. With 0 bases removed from V and 0 bases from J, the gap between germline ends came to 21 bases. Profiled with immunoSEQ multiplex PCR; TCRdb holds only in-frame clones, not every one. The table records some 87,000 clones, around nine tenths of them present only once. The clonotype comes from a female donor with multiple sclerosis, enrolled in a pregnancy study. This sample comprised CD4+ T cells from peripheral blood mononuclear cells, obtained before pregnancy. V usage is TRBV5-1 and J usage is TRBJ1-4; D is unresolved. The CDR3 nucleotides are TGCGCCAGCAGCTTGGGGTGGTTAAGGAGTGGGAGTGCAACTAATGAAAAACTGTTTTTT. Amino acids: CASSLGWLRSGSATNEKLFF.